The next 19 T cell receptor beta chains were all read from a single sample in a study of cytomegalovirus exposure and HLA in healthy donors. Clones were read by immunoSEQ multiplex PCR, and TCRdb kept only the in-frame ones, dropping some. The sample yields 140,000 or so clones, roughly nine tenths seen once. The sample consisted of PBMCs. These receptors all stem from a woman under 30 in good health and CMV-seropositive.

This rearrangement joins TRBV4-1 to TRBJ1-2; a possible D gene is TRBD1 (5 bases). Germline V lookup: CDR1 MGHRA, CDR2 YSYEKL. V was pared by 3 bases and J by 5 bases, with 19 bases between. The CDR3 runs to 16 residues. CDR3 in amino acids: CASSQGLRGIKYGYTF. The CDR3 nucleotides are TGCGCCAGCAGCCAGGGCCTCCGGGGGATAAAGTATGGCTACACCTTC.

The gene calls are TRBV27 and TRBJ2-5, with a tentative D call TRBD1 (5 bases). Trimming left V 3 bases short and J 6 bases short, with 11 bases between. Germline V lookup: CDR1 MNHEY, CDR2 SMNVEV (reference sequence). The CDR3 loop spans 13 amino acids. The CDR3 nucleotides read TGTGCCAGCAGTTTCAGGGCGCATCAGACCCAGTACTTC. This encodes CASSFRAHQTQYF.

Only one count was recorded for this clone. This chain uses TRBV13 with TRBJ1-1, with a tentative D call TRBD1 (5 bases). The CDR3 is 16 amino acids. Looked up from germline, CDR1 is PRHDT and CDR2 is FYEKMQ (reference sequence). V was cut by 3 bases and J by 0 bases, with 14 bases left in between. CDR3 in amino acids: CASSFPLLGVNTEAFF. CDR3 in DNA: TGTGCCAGCAGCTTCCCCCTTTTAGGGGTGAACACTGAAGCTTTCTTT.

The V and J genes are TRBV2 and TRBJ2-7; D might be TRBD1 (6 bases). V was trimmed by 6 bases and J by 4 bases, leaving 16 bases between them. CDR1 and CDR2 from the germline V gene are SNHLY and FYNNEI. The CDR3 loop spans 14 amino acids. DNA of the CDR3: TGTGCCAGCAGGATACAGGGAACCTTATACGAGCAGTACTTC. Its protein is CASRIQGTLYEQYF. The variable domain in full, completed from reference TRBV2 and TRBJ2-7, reads EPEVTQTPSHQVTQMGQEVILRCVPISNHLYFYWYRQILGQKVEFLVSFYNNEISEKSEIFDDQFSVERPDGSNFTLKIRSTKLEDSAMYFCASRIQGTLYEQYFGPGTRLTVT.

This clone turned up a few times. The chain employs TRBV10-1 and TRBJ1-3; 8 bases fit TRBD1. CDR3 length equals 16 residues. The V and J ends lost 11 bases and 2 bases, in that order; junction bases with no gene match: 14. Germline-derived CDR1 and CDR2 are WNHNN and SYGVQD (reference sequence). Written as DNA, the CDR3 is TGCGCCGCGATCCATAACGGACAGGGTCCTGGAAACACCATATATTTT. This encodes CAAIHNGQGPGNTIYF.

This chain uses TRBV7-2 with TRBJ2-7; 7 positions match TRBD2. The CDR3 totals 14 residues. In germline, CDR1 is SGHTA, CDR2 FQGNSA. J was trimmed by 2 bases and V by 1 base; bases with no gene match: 2. The CDR3, as DNA: TGTGCCAGCAGCTTAGTCGGGGGGACCTACGAGCAGTACTTC. It encodes CASSLVGGTYEQYF.

The chain has TRBV28 and TRBJ1-6; TRBD1 matches at 7 bases. The germline V gene encodes CDR1 MDHEN and CDR2 SYDVKM. With V trimmed by 4 bases and J by 14 bases, 8 bases remained unmatched. This CDR3 is built from 13 residues. This CDR3 reads CASSSQGRSTLHF. The CDR3 DNA follows: TGTGCCAGCAGTTCACAGGGGAGGTCGACCCTCCACTTT.

The genes are TRBV27 and TRBJ1-1; TRBD1 agrees at 7 bases. V shed 3 bases and J 0 bases; nucleotides not matched to a gene: 7. CDR1 is MNHEY, CDR2 SMNVEV, per germline (reference sequence). This CDR3 has 16 residues. This chain's CDR3 is CASSFLRDSLNTEAFF. Written as DNA, the CDR3 is TGTGCCAGCAGTTTTCTCCGGGACAGCTTGAACACTGAAGCTTTCTTT.

The J gene is TRBJ1-5, the V gene TRBV6-5; D possibly corresponds to TRBD1 (6 bases). Deletions cut 5 bases from V and 7 bases from J, with 9 bases between. The CDR3 is made up of 12 amino acids. The germline CDR1 and CDR2 sequences are MNHEY and SVGAGI. DNA of the CDR3: TGTGCCAGCAGTCCGCAGGGGCAGCCCCAGCATTTT. It encodes CASSPQGQPQHF.

Turning to this clone: One junction end does not reproduce the germline sequence, and a read error may be involved. J is TRBJ1-1 and V is TRBV5-4; a weak D match, TRBD1 (5 bases). CDR1 is SGHNT and CDR2 is YYREEE in the germline V gene (reference sequence). This CDR3 has 13 residues. CDR3: CASRSSSGTGAFF. The CDR3 DNA follows: TGTGCCAGCAGGTCTAGTTCCGGGACTGGAGCTTTCTTT.

This clone was seen a few times. This sequence joins TRBV10-1 and TRBJ2-7; D remains ambiguous. V was cut by 4 bases and J by 2 bases, with 9 bases left in between. CDR1 WNHNN and CDR2 SYGVQD come from the germline V gene (reference sequence). The CDR3 spans 13 residues. Here the CDR3 reads CASSGNKPYEQYF. Here the CDR3 DNA reads TGCGCCAGCAGTGGAAACAAACCCTACGAGCAGTACTTC.

About this clone: An end of the junction differs from the germline gene, which may be a read error. CDR3 amino acids: CASSLTPEGIEQFF. DNA of the CDR3: TGTGCTAGCAGCTTGACCCCGGAGGGGATCGAGCAGTTCTTC. This chain joins TRBV7-7 and TRBJ2-1, with D possibly being TRBD2 (6 bases). The germline V gene encodes CDR1 SSHAT and CDR2 FNYEAQ (reference sequence). This CDR3 contains 14 residues.

The chain links TRBV29-1 to TRBJ1-1, with D perhaps TRBD1 (5 bases). The CDR3 covers 13 residues. Trimming pared 7 bases from V and 5 bases from J, leaving 17 bases between. Per germline, CDR1 SQVTM and CDR2 ANQGSEA. CDR3 bases: TGCAGCGGCAGAGACAGTTTCTCAACTGAAGCTTTCTTT. Translation gives CSGRDSFSTEAFF.

The chain carries TRBV30 and TRBJ1-6, with D possibly matching TRBD1 (6 bases). CDR1 GTSNPN and CDR2 SVGIG come from the germline V gene (reference sequence). Trimming took off 3 bases at V and 2 bases at J, with 11 bases between the two ends. The CDR3 length is 15 residues. CDR3 in DNA: TGTGCCTGGAGGCGACAGGATCCCTATAATTCACCCCTCCACTTT. This encodes CAWRRQDPYNSPLHF.

V usage is TRBV11-2 and J usage is TRBJ2-6; 9 bases are a match to TRBD1. Looked up from germline, CDR1 is SGHAT and CDR2 is FQNNGV. V trimming: 5 bases; J trimming: 0 bases; junction bases outside the gene matches: 5. The CDR3 contains 17 residues. The CDR3 sequence: CASSPGQGYSGANVLTF. As DNA, the CDR3 is TGTGCCAGCAGCCCAGGACAGGGGTACTCTGGGGCCAACGTCCTGACTTTC.

V gene TRBV14 combines with J gene TRBJ1-4; D is uncertain. The CDR3 is made up of 16 amino acids. Between the trimmed V and J ends, which lost 0 bases and 0 bases, there was a span of 8 bases. Germline V gives CDR1 SGHDN, CDR2 FVKESK. CDR3 coding DNA: TGTGCCAGCAGCCAAGATGAACTTGCAACTAATGAAAAACTGTTTTTT. Translating it yields CASSQDELATNEKLFF.

This clone has only one observation. The genes are TRBV2 and TRBJ2-2; D is possibly TRBD1 (6 bases). V was cut by 5 bases and J by 7 bases, with 17 bases left in between. Germline CDR1 SNHLY, CDR2 FYNNEI. The CDR3 has 15 amino acids. The CDR3, as DNA: TGTGCCAGCAGTCCCTATTACAGGGATCACGGGGAGCTGTTTTTT. It encodes CASSPYYRDHGELFF.

The chain is built from TRBV28 and TRBJ1-6; 11 bases match TRBD1. The CDR3 runs 18 residues. The V and J ends lost 2 bases and 7 bases, in that order; junction bases with no gene match: 10. The germline gives CDR1 MDHEN, CDR2 SYDVKM. CDR3 sequence: CASSLELDRGPYNSPLHF. The CDR3 region has the DNA TGTGCCAGCAGTTTAGAACTGGACAGGGGGCCGTACAATTCACCCCTCCACTTT.

The rearrangement joins TRBV5-1 to TRBJ2-7; 8 nucleotides align to TRBD2. With 0 bases clipped from V and 3 bases from J, the junction kept 5 bases outside the gene matches. Germline V gives CDR1 SGHRS, CDR2 YFSETQ. This CDR3 is 15 amino acids long. Written as DNA, the CDR3 is TGCGCCAGCAGCTTGGCACGGGGGGGCGGCTACGAGCAGTACTTC. Translating it yields CASSLARGGGYEQYF.